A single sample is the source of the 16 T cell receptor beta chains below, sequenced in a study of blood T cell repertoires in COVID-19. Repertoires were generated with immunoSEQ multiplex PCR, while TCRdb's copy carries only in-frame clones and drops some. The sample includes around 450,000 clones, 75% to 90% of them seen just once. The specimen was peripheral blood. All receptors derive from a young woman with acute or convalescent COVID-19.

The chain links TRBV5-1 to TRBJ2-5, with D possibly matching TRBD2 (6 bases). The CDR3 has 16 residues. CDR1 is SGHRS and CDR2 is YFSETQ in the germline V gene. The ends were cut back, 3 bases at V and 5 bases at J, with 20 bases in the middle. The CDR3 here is CASSSVMGGAGETQYF. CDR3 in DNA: TGCGCCAGCAGCTCCGTGATGGGCGGGGCAGGCGAGACCCAGTACTTC.

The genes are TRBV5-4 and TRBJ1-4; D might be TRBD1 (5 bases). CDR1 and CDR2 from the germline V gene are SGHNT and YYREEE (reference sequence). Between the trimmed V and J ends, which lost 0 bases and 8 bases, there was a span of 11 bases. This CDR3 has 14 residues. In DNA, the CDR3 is TGTGCCAGCAGCTTGGGTGCAGGGAAAGAAAAACTGTTTTTT. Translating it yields CASSLGAGKEKLFF.

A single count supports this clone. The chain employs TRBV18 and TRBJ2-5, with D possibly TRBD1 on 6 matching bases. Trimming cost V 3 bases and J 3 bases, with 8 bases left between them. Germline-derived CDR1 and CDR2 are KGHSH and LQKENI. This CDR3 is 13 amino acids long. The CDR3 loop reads CASSPGQEETQYF. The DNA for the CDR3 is TGTGCCAGCTCACCGGGACAAGAAGAGACCCAGTACTTC.

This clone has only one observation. The CDR3 nucleotides are TGTGCAAGTCGCCCAAGACAAGGGTCTTGCGGGGTTCCCTACAATGAGCAGTTCTTC. As protein: CASRPRQGSCGVPYNEQFF. The rearrangement links TRBV12-2 to TRBJ2-1; the DNA was not used to check the table's D call, TRBD2. TRBV12-2 is described as a pseudogene. The CDR3 runs to 19 residues.

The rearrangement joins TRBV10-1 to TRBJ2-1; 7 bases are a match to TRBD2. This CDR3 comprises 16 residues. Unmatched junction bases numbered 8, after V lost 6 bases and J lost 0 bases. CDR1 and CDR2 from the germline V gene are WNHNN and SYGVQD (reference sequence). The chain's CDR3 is CASSSGGYGSYNEQFF. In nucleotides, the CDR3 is TGCGCCAGCAGCTCGGGGGGTTATGGCTCCTACAATGAGCAGTTCTTC.

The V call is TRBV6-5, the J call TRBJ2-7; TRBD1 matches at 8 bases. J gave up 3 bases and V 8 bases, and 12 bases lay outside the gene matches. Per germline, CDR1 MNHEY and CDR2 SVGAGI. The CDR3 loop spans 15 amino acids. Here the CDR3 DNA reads TGTGCCAGCTCCCTACCAGGGGGCAAAAGCTACGAGCAGTACTTC. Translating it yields CASSLPGGKSYEQYF.

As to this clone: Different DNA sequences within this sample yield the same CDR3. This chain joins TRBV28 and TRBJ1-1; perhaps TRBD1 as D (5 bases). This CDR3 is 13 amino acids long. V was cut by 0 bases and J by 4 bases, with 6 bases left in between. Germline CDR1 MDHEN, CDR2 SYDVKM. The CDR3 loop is CASSLWGGTEAFF. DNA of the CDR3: TGTGCCAGCAGTTTATGGGGGGGCACTGAAGCTTTCTTT.

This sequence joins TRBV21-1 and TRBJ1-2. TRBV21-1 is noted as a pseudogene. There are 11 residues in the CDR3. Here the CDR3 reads CASKGGWGYTF. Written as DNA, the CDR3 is TGTGCCTCAAAAGGAGGGTGGGGCTACACCTTC.

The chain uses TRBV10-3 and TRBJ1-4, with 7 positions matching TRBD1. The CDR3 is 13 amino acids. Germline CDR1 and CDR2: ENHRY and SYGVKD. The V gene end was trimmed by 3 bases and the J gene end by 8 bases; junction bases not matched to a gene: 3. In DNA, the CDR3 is TGTGCCATCAGTGAAGACAGGGTCGAAAAACTGTTTTTT. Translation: CAISEDRVEKLFF.

The CDR3 nucleotides read TGCGCCACCAGGGACAGCTATAACGTAGATACGCAGTATTTT. It is translated as CATRDSYNVDTQYF. The J gene is TRBJ2-3, the V gene TRBV4-1; 7 bases map to TRBD1. This CDR3 contains 14 residues. V was clipped by 10 bases and J by 5 bases; unmatched bases: 12. Germline lookup yields CDR1 MGHRA and CDR2 YSYEKL.

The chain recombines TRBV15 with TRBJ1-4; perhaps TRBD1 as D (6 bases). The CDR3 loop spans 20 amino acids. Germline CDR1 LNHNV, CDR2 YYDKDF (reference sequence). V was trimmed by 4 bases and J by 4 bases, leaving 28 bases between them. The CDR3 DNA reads TGTGCCACCAGCATTGGACACCGGGACAACATGATCCGCCGTAATGAAAAACTGTTTTTT. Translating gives CATSIGHRDNMIRRNEKLFF.

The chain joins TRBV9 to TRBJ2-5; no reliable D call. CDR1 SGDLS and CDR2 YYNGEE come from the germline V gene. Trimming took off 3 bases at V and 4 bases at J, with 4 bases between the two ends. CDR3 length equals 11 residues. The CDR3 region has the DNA TGTGCCAGCAGCGGCGGAGAGACCCAGTACTTC. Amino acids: CASSGGETQYF.

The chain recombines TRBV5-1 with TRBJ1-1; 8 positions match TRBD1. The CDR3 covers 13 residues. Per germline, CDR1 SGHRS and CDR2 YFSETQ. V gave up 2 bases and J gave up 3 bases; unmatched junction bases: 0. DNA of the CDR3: TGCGCCAGCAGCTTACAGGGGGACACTGAAGCTTTCTTT. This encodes CASSLQGDTEAFF.

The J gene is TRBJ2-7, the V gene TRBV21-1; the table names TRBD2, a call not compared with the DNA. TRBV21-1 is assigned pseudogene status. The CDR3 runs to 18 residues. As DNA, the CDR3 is TGTGCCAACACCTCTGCAAGGGGCAGGACTGGCGGGGTATGGGAGCAGTACTTC. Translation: CANTSARGRTGGVWEQYF.

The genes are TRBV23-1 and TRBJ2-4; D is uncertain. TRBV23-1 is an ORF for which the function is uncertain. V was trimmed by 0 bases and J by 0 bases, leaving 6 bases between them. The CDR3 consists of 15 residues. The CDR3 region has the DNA TGCGCCAGCAGTCAATCACAGATAGCCAAAAACATTCAGTACTTC. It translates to CASSQSQIAKNIQYF.

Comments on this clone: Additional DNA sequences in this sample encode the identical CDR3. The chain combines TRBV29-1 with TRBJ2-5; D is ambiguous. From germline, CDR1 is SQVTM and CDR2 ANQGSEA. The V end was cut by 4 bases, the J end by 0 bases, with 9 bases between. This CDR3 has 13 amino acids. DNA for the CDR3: TGCAGCGTTGTGGGCCTGTACCAAGAGACCCAGTACTTC. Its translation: CSVVGLYQETQYF.